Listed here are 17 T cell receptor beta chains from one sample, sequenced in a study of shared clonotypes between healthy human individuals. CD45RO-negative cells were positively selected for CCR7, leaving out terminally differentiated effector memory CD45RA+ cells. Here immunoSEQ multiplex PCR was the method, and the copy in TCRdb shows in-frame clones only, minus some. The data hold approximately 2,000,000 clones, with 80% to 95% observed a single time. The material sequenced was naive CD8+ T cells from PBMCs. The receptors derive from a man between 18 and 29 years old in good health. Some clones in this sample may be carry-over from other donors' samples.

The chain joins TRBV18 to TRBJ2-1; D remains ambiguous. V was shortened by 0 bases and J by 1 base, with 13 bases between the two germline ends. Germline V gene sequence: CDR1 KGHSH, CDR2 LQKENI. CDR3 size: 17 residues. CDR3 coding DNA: TGTGCCAGCTCACCACCTTATTTAGTTTTGTCCTACAATGAGCAGTTCTTC. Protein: CASSPPYLVLSYNEQFF.

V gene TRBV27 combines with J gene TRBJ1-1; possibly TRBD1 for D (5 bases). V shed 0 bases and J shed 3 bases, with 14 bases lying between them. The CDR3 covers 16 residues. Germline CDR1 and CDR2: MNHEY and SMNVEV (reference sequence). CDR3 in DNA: TGTGCCAGCAGTTTATCGAAAACCCCAGGGCACACTGAAGCTTTCTTT. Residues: CASSLSKTPGHTEAFF.

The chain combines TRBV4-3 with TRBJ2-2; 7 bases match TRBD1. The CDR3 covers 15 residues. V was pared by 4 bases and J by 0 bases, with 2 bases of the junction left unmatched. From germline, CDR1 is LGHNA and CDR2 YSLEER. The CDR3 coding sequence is TGCGCCAGCAGCCCCGGGACAGCGAACACCGGGGAGCTGTTTTTT. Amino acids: CASSPGTANTGELFF.

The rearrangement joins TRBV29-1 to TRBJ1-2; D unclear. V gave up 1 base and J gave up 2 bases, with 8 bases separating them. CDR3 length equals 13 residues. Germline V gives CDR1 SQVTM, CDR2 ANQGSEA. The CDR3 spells CSVEVRLNYGYTF. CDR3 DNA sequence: TGCAGCGTTGAAGTGAGGCTAAACTATGGCTACACCTTC. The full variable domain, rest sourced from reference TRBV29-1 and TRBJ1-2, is SAVISQKPSRDICQRGTSLTIQCQVDSQVTMMFWYRQQPGQSLTLIATANQGSEATYESGFVIDKFPISRPNLTFSTLTVSNMSPEDSSIYLCSVEVRLNYGYTFGSGTRLTVV.

The CDR3 nucleotides read TGTGCCAGCAGCTTAGAAGGGAGGAGAATTGAGACCCAGTACTTC. It specifies CASSLEGRRIETQYF. The rearrangement links TRBV7-6 to TRBJ2-5, with a possible D match to TRBD2 (6 bases). Trimming pared 1 base from V and 5 bases from J, leaving 14 bases between. CDR3 length: 15 residues. In germline, CDR1 is SGHVS, CDR2 FNYEAQ.

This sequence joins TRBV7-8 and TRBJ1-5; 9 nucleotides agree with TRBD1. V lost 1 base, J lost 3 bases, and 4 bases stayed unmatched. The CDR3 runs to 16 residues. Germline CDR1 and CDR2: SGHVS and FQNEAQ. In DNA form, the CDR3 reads TGTGCCAGCAGCTTAGAGGGGACAGGGCTCAATCAGCCCCAGCATTTT. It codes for CASSLEGTGLNQPQHF.

The CDR3 DNA follows: TGTGCCAGCAGCCCCGTTGATTGGCGGGAGTTCGGGGAGCTGTTTTTT. Residues: CASSPVDWREFGELFF. The rearrangement links TRBV7-7 to TRBJ2-2, with 7 bases matching TRBD2. Germline V CDR1 and CDR2: SSHAT, FNYEAQ (reference sequence). V lost 5 bases and J lost 7; bases outside the gene matches: 13. This CDR3 is 16 amino acids long.

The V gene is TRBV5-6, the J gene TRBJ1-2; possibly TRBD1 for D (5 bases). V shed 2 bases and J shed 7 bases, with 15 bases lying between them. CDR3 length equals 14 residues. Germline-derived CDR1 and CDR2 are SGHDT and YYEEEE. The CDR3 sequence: CASSLGGASVGYTF. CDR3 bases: TGTGCCAGCAGCTTAGGAGGGGCTTCAGTTGGCTACACCTTC.

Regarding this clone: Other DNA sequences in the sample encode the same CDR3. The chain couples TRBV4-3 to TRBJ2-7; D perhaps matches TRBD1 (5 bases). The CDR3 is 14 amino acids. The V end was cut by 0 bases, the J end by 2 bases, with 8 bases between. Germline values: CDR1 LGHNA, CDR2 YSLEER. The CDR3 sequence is CASSQDAGPYEQYF. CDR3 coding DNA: TGCGCCAGCAGCCAAGATGCAGGGCCCTACGAGCAGTACTTC.

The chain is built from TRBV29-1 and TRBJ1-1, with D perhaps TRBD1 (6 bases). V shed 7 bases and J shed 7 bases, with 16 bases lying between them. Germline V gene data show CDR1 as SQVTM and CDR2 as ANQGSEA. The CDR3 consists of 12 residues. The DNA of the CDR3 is TGCAGCGGTGACGGGGGGCATAATGAAGCTTTCTTT. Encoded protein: CSGDGGHNEAFF.

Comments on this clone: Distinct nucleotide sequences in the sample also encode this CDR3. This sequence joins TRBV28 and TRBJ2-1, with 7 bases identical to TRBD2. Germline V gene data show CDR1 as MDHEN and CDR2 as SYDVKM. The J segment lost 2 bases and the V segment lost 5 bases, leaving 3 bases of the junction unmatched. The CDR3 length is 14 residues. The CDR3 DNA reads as TGTGCCAGCAGTCCTAGCGGAGCCTACAATGAGCAGTTCTTC. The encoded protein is CASSPSGAYNEQFF.

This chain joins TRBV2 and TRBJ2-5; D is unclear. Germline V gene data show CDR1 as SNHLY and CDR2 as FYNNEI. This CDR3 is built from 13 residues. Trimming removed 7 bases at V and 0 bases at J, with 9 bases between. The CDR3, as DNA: TGTGCCAGCATTGGTACTAACCAAGAGACCCAGTACTTC. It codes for CASIGTNQETQYF.

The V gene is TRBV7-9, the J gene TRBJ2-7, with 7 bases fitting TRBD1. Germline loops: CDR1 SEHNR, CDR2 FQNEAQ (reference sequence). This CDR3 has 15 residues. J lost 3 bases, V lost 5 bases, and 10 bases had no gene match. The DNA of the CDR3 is TGTGCCAGCAGCCCCCTGGGGACAGTCTACTACGAGCAGTACTTC. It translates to CASSPLGTVYYEQYF.

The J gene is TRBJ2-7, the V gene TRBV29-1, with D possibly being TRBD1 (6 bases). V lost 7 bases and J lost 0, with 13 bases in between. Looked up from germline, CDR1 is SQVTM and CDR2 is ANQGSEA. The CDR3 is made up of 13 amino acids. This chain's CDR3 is CSGSHRDSYEQYF. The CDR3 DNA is TGCAGCGGATCCCACAGGGACTCCTACGAGCAGTACTTC.

The CDR3: CASSLGSPLAYEQYF. The CDR3 region has the DNA TGTGCCAGCAGCTTAGGATCCCCCTTGGCGTACGAGCAGTACTTC. The chain recombines TRBV11-2 with TRBJ2-7; D unresolved. V was trimmed by 1 base and J by 4 bases, leaving 14 bases between them. CDR3 length equals 15 residues. Germline values: CDR1 SGHAT, CDR2 FQNNGV.

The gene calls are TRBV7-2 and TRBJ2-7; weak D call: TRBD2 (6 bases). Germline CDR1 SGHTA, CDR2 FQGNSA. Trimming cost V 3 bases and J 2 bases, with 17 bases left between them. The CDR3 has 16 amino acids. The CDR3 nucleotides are TGTGCCAGCAGCTTTGGTGTCGGGAGCTTAACCTACGAGCAGTACTTC. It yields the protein CASSFGVGSLTYEQYF.

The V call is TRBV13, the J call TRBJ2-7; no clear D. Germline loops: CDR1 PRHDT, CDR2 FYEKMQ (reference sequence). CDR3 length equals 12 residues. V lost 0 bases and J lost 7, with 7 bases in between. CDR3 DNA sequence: TGTGCCAGCAGCTTAGGGGTAACTGAGCAGTACTTC. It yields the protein CASSLGVTEQYF. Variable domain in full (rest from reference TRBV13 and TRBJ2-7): AAGVIQSPRHLIKEKRETATLKCYPIPRHDTVYWYQQGPGQDPQFLISFYEKMQSDKGSIPDRFSAQQFSDYHSELNMSSLELGDSALYFCASSLGVTEQYFGPGTRLTVT.